There are a few counts of the clone carrying this T cell receptor beta chain. This entry belongs to a study of identical twins. The CDR3 sequence is 15 residues long. Germline CDR1 reads SGHDT; CDR2 reads YYEEEE. Between the trimmed V and J ends, which lost 2 bases and 4 bases, there was a span of 12 bases. TCRdb fed the 5' RACE reads into MiXCR, producing one record per CDR3 protein. The sample shows fewer than 550,000 distinct CDR3 sequences, 15% of them seen only once. All of the donors were Caucasians in good health. These data were likewise used in another study, on yellow fever vaccine responses in identical twins.

This chain links TRBV5-6 with TRBJ2-2; a possible D gene is TRBD1 (6 bases). Sequencing input: CD4+ T cells sorted from blood. This clonotype originated in a woman aged 18-29 years in good health. CDR3: CASSFTGTITGELFF. In DNA form, the CDR3 reads TGTGCCAGCAGCTTTACCGGGACAATCACCGGGGAGCTGTTTTTT.